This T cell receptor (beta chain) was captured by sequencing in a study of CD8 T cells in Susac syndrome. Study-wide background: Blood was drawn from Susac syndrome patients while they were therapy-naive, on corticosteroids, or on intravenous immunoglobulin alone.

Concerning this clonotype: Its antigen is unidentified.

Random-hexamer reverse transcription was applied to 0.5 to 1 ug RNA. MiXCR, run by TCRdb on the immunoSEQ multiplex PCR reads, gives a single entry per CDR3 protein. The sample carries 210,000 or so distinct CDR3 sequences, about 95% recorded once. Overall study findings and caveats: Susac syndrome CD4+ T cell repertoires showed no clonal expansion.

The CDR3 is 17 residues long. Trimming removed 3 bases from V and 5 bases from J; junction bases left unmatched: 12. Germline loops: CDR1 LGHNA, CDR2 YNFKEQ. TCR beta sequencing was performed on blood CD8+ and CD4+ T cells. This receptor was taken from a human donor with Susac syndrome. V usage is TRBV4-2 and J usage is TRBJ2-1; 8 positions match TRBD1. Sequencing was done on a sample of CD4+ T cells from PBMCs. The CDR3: CASSQAPRTGSHNEQFF. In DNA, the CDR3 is TGTGCCAGCAGCCAGGCTCCCCGGACAGGGTCCCACAATGAGCAGTTCTTC.